Detailed here is one T cell receptor (beta chain). Produced via immunoSEQ multiplex PCR; TCRdb's table is partial and in-frame only. The sample contains about 1.5 million clones, roughly 96% of which appear only once. In the CD4+ fraction, cells were divided into CD45RA+ naive and CD45RA-negative memory subsets. The V gene end was trimmed by 7 bases and the J gene end by 3 bases; junction bases not matched to a gene: 7. This CDR3 contains 15 residues. The germline V gene encodes CDR1 MDHEN and CDR2 SYDVKM. The entry originates in a study of shared clonotypes between healthy human individuals. Across the whole study: A donor's plate count was three for CD4 naive and three for CD4 memory; CD8 naive had two and CD8 memory one.

The sequencing input was naive CD4+ T cells sorted from blood. Stated subset: CD45RA+ positively selected. The TCR comes from a man aged 25-40 years in good health. The genes are TRBV28 and TRBJ1-5; 9 nucleotides match TRBD1. DNA for the CDR3: TGTGCCAGCATTAACCGGGACAGGGACAATCAGCCCCAGCATTTT. As protein: CASINRDRDNQPQHF.